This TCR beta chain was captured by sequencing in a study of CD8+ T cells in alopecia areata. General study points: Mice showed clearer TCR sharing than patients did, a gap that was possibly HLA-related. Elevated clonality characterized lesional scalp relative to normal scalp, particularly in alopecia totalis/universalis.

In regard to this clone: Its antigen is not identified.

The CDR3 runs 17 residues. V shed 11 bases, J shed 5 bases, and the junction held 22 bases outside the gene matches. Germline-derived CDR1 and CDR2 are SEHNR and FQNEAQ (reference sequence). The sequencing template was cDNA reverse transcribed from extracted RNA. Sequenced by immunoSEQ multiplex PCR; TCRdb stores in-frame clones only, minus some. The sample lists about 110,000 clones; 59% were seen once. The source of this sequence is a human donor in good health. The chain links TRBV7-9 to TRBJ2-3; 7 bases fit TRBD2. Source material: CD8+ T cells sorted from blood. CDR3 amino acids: CAGEDYGGGTKGDTQYF. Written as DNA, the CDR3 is TGTGCCGGAGAGGATTATGGCGGGGGTACGAAGGGAGATACGCAGTATTTT.